The rows below give T cell receptor beta chains drawn from one sample of a study of preoperative IRX-2 immunotherapy in early breast cancer. This table comes from immunoSEQ multiplex PCR, and its TCRdb copy is limited to in-frame clones, with some not included. The repertoire includes approximately 27,000 clones, about 81% of them detected once, and over 1% sits in the top ten. This sample comprised lymph node tissue, obtained after IRX-2 immunotherapy. These receptors were collected from a human donor with breast cancer. Each CDR3 is given with its conserved first and last residue. D genes are given only for firm matches. A clone size is listed for some rows: how often the clone was seen (once, few, many), or a class if it is expanded.

. TRBJ1-2 . TRBV6-7 11 CAISPGDGYTF TGTGCCATCAGTCCCGGGGATGGCTACACCTTC
TRBD1 TRBJ1-1 . TRBV5-1 15 CASSFGGTGDTEAFF TGCGCCAGCAGCTTTGGGGGGACAGGGGACACTGAAGCTTTCTTT
. TRBJ2-7 . TRBV8-2 15 CASSLSSLGPYEQYF TGTGCCAGCAGTTTATCGTCGCTAGGCCCCTACGAGCAGTACTTC
. TRBJ2-7 few TRBV19 15 CASSMARGSVDEQYF TGTGCCAGTAGTATGGCGAGGGGTAGTGTAGACGAGCAGTACTTC
TRBD1 TRBJ1-5 once TRBV28 14 CASSSTGSVLAQHF TGTGCCAGCAGTTCGACAGGGAGTGTGTTGGCCCAGCATTTT
. TRBJ1-5 . TRBV6-8 13 CASRTDTNQPQHF TGTGCCAGCAGAACAGATACCAATCAGCCCCAGCATTTT
. TRBJ2-3 . TRBV7-2 13 CASSQELADTQYF TGTGCCAGCAGCCAAGAACTAGCAGATACGCAGTATTTT
. TRBJ1-3 few TRBV19 16 CASRLRSGGTGNTIYF TGTGCCAGTAGACTTAGATCGGGGGGGACTGGAAACACCATATATTTT
. TRBJ2-5 few TRBV6-8 14 CASSYQGLRETQYF TGTGCCAGCAGTTATCAGGGACTTAGGGAGACCCAGTACTTC
TRBD1 TRBJ2-2 once TRBV16 14 CASSQSTGPGELFF TGTGCCAGCAGCCAATCGACAGGGCCCGGGGAGCTGTTTTTT
. TRBJ1-1 . TRBV5-1 14 CASSLEPGRGEAFF TGCGCCAGCAGCTTGGAACCAGGGCGGGGGGAAGCTTTCTTT
. TRBJ1-3 . TRBV6-8 18 CASSYSGFSPRAGNTIYF TGTGCCAGCAGTTACTCGGGGTTTTCTCCGAGGGCTGGAAACACCATATATTTT
. TRBJ2-2 . TRBV6-4 16 CASRNSRVGNTGELFF TGTGCCAGCAGGAACTCCAGGGTAGGAAACACCGGGGAGCTGTTTTTT
TRBD1 TRBJ1-4 . TRBV5-1 18 CASSISGDRTSGAEKLFF TGCGCCAGCAGCATCTCAGGGGACAGAACTTCGGGGGCTGAAAAACTGTTTTTT
. TRBJ1-1 . TRBV19 13 CASRQGWDTEAFF TGTGCCAGTAGGCAGGGGTGGGACACTGAAGCTTTCTTT
. TRBJ2-2 . TRBV6-8 12 CAIRREAGELFF TGTGCCATCAGGAGGGAGGCCGGGGAGCTGTTTTTT
. TRBJ2-1 . TRBV7-8 15 CASSLEFLANNEQFF TGTGCCAGCAGCTTGGAGTTCCTAGCCAACAATGAGCAGTTCTTC
TRBD1 TRBJ2-2 few TRBV19 15 CASSSQGADTGELFF TGTGCCAGTAGTAGCCAGGGGGCGGACACCGGGGAGCTGTTTTTT
. TRBJ2-5 few TRBV11-3 14 CASSLDLGAETQYF TGTGCCAGCAGCTTAGATCTAGGTGCAGAGACCCAGTACTTC
TRBD2 TRBJ2-3 once TRBV19 16 CASSRLTSSSTDTQYF TGTGCCAGTAGTAGATTGACTAGCAGTAGCACAGATACGCAGTATTTT
TRBD1 TRBJ1-4 . TRBV30 14 CAWNTGATNEKLFF TGTGCCTGGAACACAGGGGCAACTAATGAAAAACTGTTTTTT
. TRBJ1-3 . TRBV10-2 13 CASSSGSGNTIYF TGCGCCAGCAGTTCGGGGTCTGGAAACACCATATATTTT
. TRBJ1-5 few TRBV19 13 CASSIEGDQPQHF TGTGCCAGTAGTATAGAGGGAGATCAGCCCCAGCATTTT
. TRBJ1-1 . TRBV18 15 CASCIASRGYTEAFF TGTGCCAGCTGTATTGCGTCAAGGGGGTACACTGAAGCTTTCTTT
. TRBJ2-5 . TRBV15 15 CATSRGRLGQETQYF TGTGCCACCAGCAGAGGGAGACTGGGTCAAGAGACCCAGTACTTC
TRBD1 TRBJ1-2 . TRBV28 14 CASSPPRSGTGLTF TGTGCCAGCAGTCCTCCGAGGTCCGGGACAGGGTTAACCTTC
. TRBJ1-5 . TRBV29-1 13 CSVVERGEQPQHF TGCAGCGTTGTGGAGCGTGGTGAACAGCCCCAGCATTTT
. TRBJ2-1 few TRBV25-1 14 CASSYRGGEDEQFF TGTGCCAGCAGTTACAGGGGGGGTGAAGATGAGCAGTTCTTC
TRBD1 TRBJ2-7 . TRBV5-1 14 CASSSGTGSYEQYF TGCGCCAGCAGCTCCGGGACAGGGAGCTACGAGCAGTACTTC
TRBD1 TRBJ1-2 . TRBV29-1 12 CSALGDRYGYTF TGCAGCGCCCTCGGGGACAGATATGGCTACACCTTC
. TRBJ2-1 . TRBV6-8 13 CASRPERRSRLIF TGTGCCAGCAGACCGGAGCGACGGTCCCGGCTAATCTTC
. TRBJ1-3 . TRBV18 15 CASSPIGDSGNTIYF TGTGCCAGCTCACCGATCGGGGACTCTGGAAACACCATATATTTT
. TRBJ1-6 . TRBV6-8 15 CASSYYARGNSPLHF TGTGCCAGCAGTTACTACGCCAGGGGAAATTCACCCCTCCACTTT
TRBD2 TRBJ2-5 . TRBV5-1 14 CASRGGLATETQYF TGCGCCAGCAGGGGGGGACTAGCGACGGAGACCCAGTACTTC
TRBD1 TRBJ1-4 . TRBV18 17 CASSPPGTVATNEKLFF TGTGCCAGCTCACCACCGGGGACAGTTGCAACTAATGAAAAACTGTTTTTT
TRBD1 TRBJ1-3 . TRBV14 16 CASSQEWDSSGNTIYF TGTGCCAGCAGCCAAGAATGGGACAGCTCTGGAAACACCATATATTTT
. TRBJ1-2 . TRBV30 13 CACGTRTSYGYTF TGTGCCTGCGGGACAAGGACTAGCTATGGCTACACCTTC
. TRBJ1-5 once TRBV19 15 CASSIGLGQIQPQHF TGTGCCAGTAGTATAGGTTTGGGACAAATCCAGCCCCAGCATTTT
. TRBJ2-1 . TRBV22-1 17 CASSQTRLAGNHNEQFF TGTGCCAGCAGCCAGACCAGACTAGCGGGGAACCACAATGAGCAGTTCTTC
TRBD1 TRBJ1-2 few TRBV6-8 13 CAGRTGNDYGYTF TGTGCCGGACGGACAGGGAACGACTATGGCTACACCTTC
. TRBJ2-1 . TRBV29-1 13 CSGTGSIGGEQFF TGCAGCGGTACCGGGTCAATCGGAGGTGAGCAGTTCTTC
. TRBJ2-1 . TRBV11-3 15 CASSYSTDPPAEQFF TGTGCCAGCAGTTACTCGACGGACCCCCCTGCCGAGCAGTTCTTC
TRBD1 TRBJ1-5 . TRBV18 17 CASSLTGTGGFNQPQHF TGTGCCAGCTCACTCACCGGGACAGGGGGCTTCAATCAGCCCCAGCATTTT
. TRBJ2-1 . TRBV10-2 17 CASSVGAGGESYNEQFF TGCGCCAGCAGTGTCGGGGCAGGTGGGGAATCCTACAATGAGCAGTTCTTC
. TRBJ1-3 . TRBV14 14 CASSQVGTGNTIYF TGTGCCAGCAGCCAGGTTGGGACTGGAAACACCATATATTTT
TRBD1 TRBJ1-1 . TRBV9 15 CASSTRQGFNTEAFF TGTGCCAGCAGCACTCGACAGGGTTTCAACACTGAAGCTTTCTTT
TRBD1 TRBJ2-1 . TRBV6-8 15 CASSGGQALNNEQFF TGTGCCAGCAGTGGGGGACAGGCCCTTAACAATGAGCAGTTCTTC
TRBD1 TRBJ2-5 . TRBV19 14 CASSVQGAWETQYF TGTGCCAGTAGTGTACAGGGGGCGTGGGAGACCCAGTACTTC
. TRBJ1-6 . TRBV30 13 CAWSAQDNSPLHF TGTGCCTGGAGCGCCCAGGATAATTCACCCCTCCACTTT
TRBD1 TRBJ1-5 . TRBV19 17 CASIKGAAGGGNQPQHF TGTGCCAGTATCAAAGGGGCGGCAGGGGGCGGCAATCAGCCCCAGCATTTT